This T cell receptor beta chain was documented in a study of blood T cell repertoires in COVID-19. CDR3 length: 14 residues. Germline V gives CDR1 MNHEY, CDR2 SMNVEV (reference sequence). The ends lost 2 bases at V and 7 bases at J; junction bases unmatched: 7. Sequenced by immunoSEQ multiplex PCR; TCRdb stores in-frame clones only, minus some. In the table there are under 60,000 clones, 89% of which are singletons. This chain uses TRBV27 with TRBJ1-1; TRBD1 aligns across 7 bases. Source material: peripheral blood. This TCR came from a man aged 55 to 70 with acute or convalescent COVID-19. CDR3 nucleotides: TGTGCCAGCAGTTTAGACAGGGCATCAGGTGAAGCTTTCTTT. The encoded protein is CASSLDRASGEAFF.